Below are 12 T cell receptor beta chains sequenced from a single sample in a study of OX40 agonist ivuxolimab in advanced cancers. Using immunoSEQ multiplex PCR, the repertoire was profiled, and TCRdb retains in-frame clones only, with some absent. The sample includes tens of thousands of clones, about 92% of them seen just once. Sequenced here: CD4+ or CD8+ T cells sorted from blood, sampled in a trial of the OX40 agonist ivuxolimab. All receptors come from an adult with an advanced solid tumor such as melanoma, head and neck, liver or kidney cancer.

This clone was detected a few times. The J gene is TRBJ1-2, the V gene TRBV21-1; TRBD1 is the table's D call and was not checked against the DNA. TRBV21-1 is listed as a pseudogene. CDR3 size: 16 residues. CDR3 protein: CASSSPGQGFHYGYTF. The DNA of the CDR3 is TGTGCCAGCAGCTCCCCGGGACAGGGGTTCCACTATGGCTACACCTTC.

This clone has a handful of counts. The chain recombines TRBV5-1 with TRBJ1-6, with 8 bases identical to TRBD1. The CDR3 length is 14 residues. Per the germline V gene, CDR1 is SGHRS and CDR2 is YFSETQ. V dropped 0 bases and J dropped 8; count of bases not matched to a gene: 1. The CDR3 DNA sequence: TGCGCCAGCAGCTTGGAGACAGGGGATTCACCCCTCCACTTT. It codes for CASSLETGDSPLHF.

The chain uses TRBV5-1 and TRBJ2-5; 9 bases are a match to TRBD2. Germline V gene lookup returns CDR1 SGHRS and CDR2 YFSETQ. The CDR3 runs 17 residues. The V segment lost 0 bases and the J segment 4 bases; nucleotides outside the gene matches: 10. Here the CDR3 DNA reads TGCGCCAGCAGCTTGGCCCTCGCGGGGGGGCTACGAGAGACCCAGTACTTC. Translated, it gives CASSLALAGGLRETQYF.

This clone was recorded only once. The chain uses TRBV7-9 and TRBJ2-7; 9 bases match TRBD1. V dropped 5 bases and J dropped 4; count of bases not matched to a gene: 6. Germline V gene data show CDR1 as SEHNR and CDR2 as FQNEAQ (reference sequence). The CDR3 has 14 amino acids. The CDR3 loop reads CASSPRQGVYEQYF. DNA for the CDR3: TGTGCCAGCAGCCCCAGACAGGGGGTGTACGAGCAGTACTTC. The full variable domain, with the rest looked up from reference TRBV7-9 and TRBJ2-7, is DTGVSQNPRHKITKRGQNVTFRCDPISEHNRLYWYRQTLGQGPEFLTYFQNEAQLEKSRLLSDRFSAERPKGSFSTLEIQRTEQGDSAMYLCASSPRQGVYEQYFGPGTRLTVT.

The rearrangement joins TRBV2 to TRBJ2-3, with 7 bases lining up with TRBD1. This CDR3 is built from 16 residues. CDR1 SNHLY and CDR2 FYNNEI come from the germline V gene. Germline trimming cut 5 bases from V and 1 base from J; bases unmatched to any gene: 9. This chain's CDR3 is CASSPRQGLGTDTQYF. CDR3 bases: TGTGCCAGCAGTCCTCGACAGGGATTAGGCACAGATACGCAGTATTTT.

The V and J genes are TRBV5-4 and TRBJ1-1, with D tentatively TRBD1 (6 bases). This CDR3 spans 15 amino acids. V gave up 0 bases and J gave up 0 bases, with 9 bases separating them. Per the germline V gene, CDR1 is SGHNT and CDR2 is YYREEE (reference sequence). CDR3 DNA: TGTGCCAGCAGCTTGGGAGGACAGCTGAACACTGAAGCTTTCTTT. Protein product: CASSLGGQLNTEAFF.

The chain has TRBV20-1 and TRBJ2-1; no firm D call. The V and J ends lost 7 bases and 6 bases respectively, with 10 bases between them. Germline lookup yields CDR1 DFQATT and CDR2 SNEGSKA (reference sequence). The CDR3 extends over 11 amino acids. CDR3 amino acids: CSGAAPNEQFF. The CDR3 DNA follows: TGCAGTGGGGCAGCCCCCAATGAGCAGTTCTTC.

V is TRBV7-2 and J is TRBJ1-3; D call uncertain. Deletions cut 6 bases from V and 0 bases from J, with 12 bases between. The CDR3 has 15 amino acids. Germline CDR1 and CDR2: SGHTA and FQGNSA. The chain's CDR3 is CASSLDLSSGNTIYF. The CDR3 nucleotides read TGTGCCAGCAGTCTGGACTTGAGCTCTGGAAACACCATATATTTT.

CDR3 nucleotide sequence: TGTGCCAGTAGTAGGCGGGGGGGAATCGAGACCCAGTACTTC. Translating it yields CASSRRGGIETQYF. This sequence joins TRBV19 and TRBJ2-5; 9 positions match TRBD2. CDR3 length equals 14 residues. Germline CDR1 and CDR2: LNHDA and SQIVND (reference sequence). Trimming removed 4 bases from V and 5 bases from J; junction bases left unmatched: 5.

This clone showed up just a few times. The J gene is TRBJ2-1, the V gene TRBV20-1; D not resolved. V lost 4 bases to trimming and J lost 6 bases, with 7 bases between them. Germline lookup yields CDR1 DFQATT and CDR2 SNEGSKA (reference sequence). The CDR3 extends over 11 amino acids. Here the CDR3 reads CSAKGLNEQFF. The CDR3 region has the DNA TGCAGTGCTAAGGGCCTCAATGAGCAGTTCTTC.

This sequence joins TRBV5-5 and TRBJ1-2; the D is unclear. Trimming cost V 4 bases and J 5 bases, with 9 bases left between them. Germline values: CDR1 SGHKS, CDR2 YYEKEE (reference sequence). The CDR3 is 12 residues long. CDR3 DNA sequence: TGTGCCAGCAGCCTCGAGAGATATGGCTACACCTTC. It specifies CASSLERYGYTF.

V gene TRBV7-9 combines with J gene TRBJ2-1, with D perhaps being TRBD1 or TRBD2 (6 bases each). This CDR3 comprises 15 residues. Germline V CDR1 and CDR2: SEHNR, FQNEAQ (reference sequence). Deletions cut 4 bases from V and 2 bases from J, with 12 bases between. The CDR3, as DNA: TGTGCCAGCAGCTCAAAGGGGGGACCCTACAATGAGCAGTTCTTC. It encodes CASSSKGGPYNEQFF.